Below, one T cell receptor (beta chain) is given with its context. The CDR3 contains 16 residues. With 3 bases clipped from V and 4 bases from J, the junction kept 14 bases outside the gene matches. Germline CDR1 is GTSNPN and CDR2 is SVGIG (reference sequence). The data derive from a study of kidney transplant recipient with SARS-CoV-2 infection. One entry per CDR3 protein results from TCRdb running MiXCR on the reads. The sample yields about 240,000 distinct CDR3 sequences, 29% seen once. This clonotype was sampled from a male patient aged 30 to 40 who had COVID-19 and was a kidney transplant recipient. Some T cells may be graft donor cells. The specimen comprised a blood sample, sampled at baseline and between days 110 and 120 from a kidney transplant recipient. V gene TRBV30 combines with J gene TRBJ2-5; 7 bases fit TRBD2. The CDR3 nucleotides are TGTGCCTGGAGGCCGGGACCCCCTTGGGGGGGAGAGACCCAGTACTTC. This codes for CAWRPGPPWGGETQYF.